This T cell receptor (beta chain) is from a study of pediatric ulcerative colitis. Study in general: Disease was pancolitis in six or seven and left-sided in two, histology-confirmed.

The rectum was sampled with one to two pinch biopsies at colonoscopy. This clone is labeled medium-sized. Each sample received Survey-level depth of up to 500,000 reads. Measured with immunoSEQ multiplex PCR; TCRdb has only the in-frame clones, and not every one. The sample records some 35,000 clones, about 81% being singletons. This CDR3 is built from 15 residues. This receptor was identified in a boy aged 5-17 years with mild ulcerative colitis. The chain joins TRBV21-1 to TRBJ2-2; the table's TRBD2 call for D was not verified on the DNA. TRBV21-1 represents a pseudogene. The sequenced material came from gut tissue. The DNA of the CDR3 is TGTGCCAGCAGTACGGCGGGGGGAACCACCGGGGAGCTGTTTTTT. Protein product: CASSTAGGTTGELFF.